This passage covers 28 T cell receptor beta chains from one sample sequenced in a study of T-cell memory formation after mild COVID-19. TCRdb re-analysed the 5' RACE reads in MiXCR, keeping a single row per CDR3 protein. The profile shows about 430,000 distinct CDR3 sequences, roughly 24% of them singletons. Sample: PBMCs or a T cell subset sorted from them (not recorded which). Every receptor here comes from an adult woman who had mild COVID-19 (a few samples of this study predate the infection). Cell type and time point are not known.

V gene TRBV7-9 combines with J gene TRBJ2-1; D is perhaps TRBD1 or TRBD2 (5 bases each). Per the germline V gene, CDR1 is SEHNR and CDR2 is FQNEAQ (reference sequence). V was pared by 9 bases and J by 3 bases, with 12 bases between. This CDR3 comprises 13 residues. This CDR3 reads CASRGYGYNEQFF. Here the CDR3 DNA reads TGTGCCAGTCGGGGCTACGGCTACAATGAGCAGTTCTTC.

This clonotype was observed a handful of times. The chain couples TRBV29-1 to TRBJ1-2; perhaps TRBD1 as D (5 bases). Germline CDR1 and CDR2: SQVTM and ANQGSEA. V lost 7 bases, J lost 8 bases, and 29 bases lay in between. The CDR3 has 16 amino acids. The CDR3 loop reads CSAVKPGGQEMEGYTF. The DNA for the CDR3 is TGCAGCGCCGTAAAGCCCGGGGGTCAGGAAATGGAGGGCTACACCTTC.

This clonotype showed up just a few times. The chain employs TRBV2 and TRBJ2-1; TRBD2 might be the D (6 bases). Trimming removed 4 bases from V and 2 bases from J, with 9 bases in between. The CDR3 runs 14 residues. Per germline, CDR1 SNHLY and CDR2 FYNNEI. CDR3 sequence reads: CASSASGAYNEQFF. CDR3 in DNA: TGTGCCAGCAGTGCCTCGGGAGCCTACAATGAGCAGTTCTTC.

This clonotype was counted a few times. CDR3 DNA sequence: TGTGCCAGCAGCTCGGGACAGGGGACCGATGAGCAGTTCTTC. Translating it yields CASSSGQGTDEQFF. The rearrangement links TRBV7-3 to TRBJ2-1, with TRBD1 identical over 10 bases. The CDR3 loop spans 14 amino acids. From germline, CDR1 is SGHTA and CDR2 FQGTGA. With V trimmed by 4 bases and J by 8 bases, 5 bases remained unmatched.

DNA for the CDR3: TGTGCCAGCAGACTGACTAGCGGGGGACACAATGAGCAGTTCTTC. Its protein is CASRLTSGGHNEQFF. The chain links TRBV7-6 to TRBJ2-1; the match to TRBD2 covers 12 bases. The ends lost 6 bases at V and 5 bases at J; junction bases unmatched: 5. Germline V gene sequence: CDR1 SGHVS, CDR2 FNYEAQ. The CDR3 sequence is 15 residues long.

V and J are TRBV6-1 and TRBJ1-5, with D possibly matching TRBD1 (5 bases). Germline V gene lookup returns CDR1 MNHNS and CDR2 SASEGT. The CDR3 totals 13 residues. V gave up 8 bases and J gave up 0 bases, with 8 bases separating them. The CDR3 reads CASVTVSNQPQHF. The CDR3 coding sequence is TGTGCCAGCGTGACAGTTAGCAATCAGCCCCAGCATTTT.

This clonotype was seen only a few times. V gene TRBV18 combines with J gene TRBJ2-2; a weak D match, TRBD2 (6 bases). The CDR3 extends over 15 amino acids. The ends were cut back, 3 bases at V and 7 bases at J, with 15 bases in the middle. CDR1 and CDR2 from the germline V gene are KGHSH and LQKENI. DNA of the CDR3: TGTGCCAGCTCACCTCGTGGAGGGGAGATCGGGGAGCTGTTTTTT. It yields the protein CASSPRGGEIGELFF.

J is TRBJ2-2 and V is TRBV20-1; TRBD1 is a possible D gene (6 bases). Trimming removed 2 bases at V and 7 bases at J, with 11 bases between. Looked up from germline, CDR1 is DFQATT and CDR2 is SNEGSKA (reference sequence). This CDR3 comprises 13 residues. In DNA form, the CDR3 reads TGCAGTGCTAGACAGGGGTGGGGCGGGGAGCTGTTTTTT. It encodes CSARQGWGGELFF.

This chain joins TRBV25-1 and TRBJ2-5; D unclear. This CDR3 has 14 amino acids. Trimming cost V 2 bases and J 4 bases, with 11 bases left between them. Germline V gives CDR1 MGHDK, CDR2 SYGVNS. The CDR3 sequence is CASSEHGSRETQYF. DNA of the CDR3: TGTGCCAGCAGTGAACACGGTAGTCGAGAGACCCAGTACTTC.

The chain recombines TRBV29-1 with TRBJ2-3, with TRBD2 matching over 9 bases. CDR1 is SQVTM and CDR2 is ANQGSEA in the germline V gene. This CDR3 contains 17 residues. Trimming removed 7 bases from V and 1 base from J; junction bases left unmatched: 15. CDR3 sequence reads: CSAWIAGARPGTDTQYF. CDR3 DNA: TGCAGCGCCTGGATAGCGGGAGCCCGTCCCGGCACAGATACGCAGTATTTT.

The sample holds many counts of this clonotype. The chain combines TRBV5-1 with TRBJ1-1; D is ambiguous. Germline assignment: CDR1 SGHRS and CDR2 YFSETQ. V was pared by 0 bases and J by 3 bases, with 9 bases between. CDR3 length: 14 amino acids. CDR3 DNA sequence: TGCGCCAGCAGCTTGGCTTTCGGAGACACTGAAGCTTTCTTT. As protein: CASSLAFGDTEAFF.

This clonotype was detected a few times. The rearrangement uses TRBV19 and TRBJ2-2; D possibly corresponds to TRBD2 (6 bases). Trimming removed 3 bases from V and 2 bases from J, with 10 bases in between. The CDR3 loop spans 15 amino acids. Germline values: CDR1 LNHDA, CDR2 SQIVND (reference sequence). CDR3: CASSIPGTNTGELFF. The CDR3 DNA is TGTGCCAGTAGTATTCCGGGGACTAACACCGGGGAGCTGTTTTTT.

The chain couples TRBV18 to TRBJ2-3; unclear D gene. The CDR3 spans 13 residues. CDR1 KGHSH and CDR2 LQKENI come from the germline V gene. V was pared by 1 base and J by 4 bases, with 6 bases between. The CDR3 loop is CASSPQQADTQYF. The CDR3 region has the DNA TGTGCCAGCTCACCACAGCAAGCAGATACGCAGTATTTT.

The rearrangement joins TRBV7-2 to TRBJ2-7; weak D call: TRBD1 (6 bases). Germline assignment: CDR1 SGHTA and CDR2 FQGNSA. The CDR3 extends over 16 amino acids. V was trimmed by 5 bases and J by 2 bases, leaving 19 bases between them. The CDR3 reads CASSPNWGREPYEQYF. Here the CDR3 DNA reads TGTGCCAGCAGCCCCAACTGGGGGCGAGAGCCCTACGAGCAGTACTTC.

V and J are TRBV20-1 and TRBJ2-1, with 10 bases identical to TRBD2. CDR1 and CDR2 from the germline V gene are DFQATT and SNEGSKA (reference sequence). The J segment lost 8 bases and the V segment lost 6 bases, leaving 4 bases of the junction unmatched. The CDR3 consists of 12 residues. The CDR3: CSAPAGGYEQFF. In nucleotides, the CDR3 is TGCAGTGCCCCAGCGGGGGGGTATGAGCAGTTCTTC.

The table lists this clonotype with a few counts. V is TRBV5-1 and J is TRBJ2-1; the D gene is possibly TRBD1 (6 bases). Per germline, CDR1 SGHRS and CDR2 YFSETQ. The CDR3 contains 16 residues. Trimming took 1 base from V and 0 from J, leaving 11 bases between them. CDR3 residues: CASSLHRDPSYNEQFF. The CDR3 DNA sequence: TGCGCCAGCAGCTTGCACAGGGACCCCTCCTACAATGAGCAGTTCTTC.

The CDR3 here is CASSRQKTNSGANVLTF. The CDR3 coding sequence is TGTGCCAGTAGTCGCCAGAAAACAAACTCTGGGGCCAACGTCCTGACTTTC. The chain is built from TRBV19 and TRBJ2-6; D remains unclear. Trimming removed 5 bases at V and 0 bases at J, with 14 bases between. CDR1 and CDR2 from the germline V gene are LNHDA and SQIVND (reference sequence). The CDR3 has 17 amino acids.

The chain has TRBV3-1 and TRBJ2-7; D remains unclear. This CDR3 has 13 residues. Germline CDR1 and CDR2: LGHDT and YNNKEL (reference sequence). The V end lost 4 bases, the J end lost 1 base, and 8 bases lay between the germline ends. The CDR3 here is CASSPQQSYEQYF. CDR3 bases: TGTGCCAGCAGCCCTCAGCAATCCTACGAGCAGTACTTC.

The J gene is TRBJ2-7, the V gene TRBV20-1; D unclear. This CDR3 has 11 residues. Between the trimmed V and J ends, which lost 3 bases and 5 bases, there was a span of 8 bases. Germline loops: CDR1 DFQATT, CDR2 SNEGSKA (reference sequence). The CDR3 region is CSASSGHEQYF. CDR3 nucleotide sequence: TGCAGTGCTAGTTCTGGGCACGAGCAGTACTTC.

This clonotype was detected a few times. The rearrangement uses TRBV5-1 and TRBJ2-3; D is ambiguous. V was trimmed by 4 bases and J by 6 bases, leaving 12 bases between them. The CDR3 has 13 residues. CDR1 and CDR2 from the germline V gene are SGHRS and YFSETQ. This CDR3 is CASSRLAPDTQYF. CDR3 bases: TGCGCCAGCAGCCGACTTGCGCCGGATACGCAGTATTTT. The variable domain in full, completed from reference TRBV5-1 and TRBJ2-3, reads KAGVTQTPRYLIKTRGQQVTLSCSPISGHRSVSWYQQTPGQGLQFLFEYFSETQRNKGNFPGRFSGRQFSNSRSEMNVSTLELGDSALYLCASSRLAPDTQYFGPGTRLTVL.

This clonotype has more than one count but fewer than ten. This chain connects TRBV9 to TRBJ2-1, with D uncertain. The CDR3 spans 15 residues. The V gene's germline CDR1 is SGDLS and CDR2 YYNGEE. Trimming took off 3 bases at V and 0 bases at J, with 10 bases between the two ends. The chain's CDR3 is CASSADEISYNEQFF. The CDR3 DNA sequence: TGTGCCAGCAGCGCGGACGAGATCTCCTACAATGAGCAGTTCTTC.

The chain carries TRBV7-2 and TRBJ2-7, with TRBD2 identical over 11 bases. Germline CDR1 reads SGHTA; CDR2 reads FQGNSA. Trimming removed 6 bases from V and 3 bases from J; junction bases left unmatched: 7. The CDR3 runs to 15 residues. The CDR3 nucleotides are TGTGCCAGCAGACCTAGCGGGAGGCTTCTCTACGAGCAGTACTTC. Protein: CASRPSGRLLYEQYF.

The chain couples TRBV5-6 to TRBJ2-2; no clear D gene. CDR3 length equals 14 residues. Germline V CDR1 and CDR2: SGHDT, YYEEEE. V lost 4 bases to trimming and J lost 7 bases, with 14 bases between them. Here the CDR3 reads CASSKDVAIGELFF. CDR3 nucleotide sequence: TGTGCCAGCAGCAAGGATGTGGCAATCGGGGAGCTGTTTTTT.

This clonotype has only a few counts. The J gene is TRBJ2-7, the V gene TRBV6-1; tentatively, D is TRBD1 or TRBD2 (5 bases each). This CDR3 has 14 amino acids. V was pared by 6 bases and J by 5 bases, with 17 bases between. Germline V gives CDR1 MNHNS, CDR2 SASEGT. The chain's CDR3 is CASRPPGGTDEQYF. In DNA form, the CDR3 reads TGTGCCAGCAGACCCCCTGGGGGTACCGACGAGCAGTACTTC.

The table lists this clonotype with many counts. J is TRBJ1-5 and V is TRBV4-1; D gene unclear. Germline values: CDR1 MGHRA, CDR2 YSYEKL. The CDR3 is 17 residues long. Deletions cut 0 bases from V and 0 bases from J, with 12 bases between. CDR3 nucleotides: TGCGCCAGCAGCCAAGAAGGGCCAAGTTATAGCAATCAGCCCCAGCATTTT. This codes for CASSQEGPSYSNQPQHF.

The chain employs TRBV10-3 and TRBJ1-5, with a possible D match to TRBD1 (6 bases). The CDR3 loop spans 13 amino acids. Germline assignment: CDR1 ENHRY and CDR2 SYGVKD. V was shortened by 6 bases and J by 5 bases, with 11 bases between the two germline ends. This chain's CDR3 is CAIRGEGDQPQHF. DNA of the CDR3: TGTGCCATCAGGGGGGAGGGGGATCAGCCCCAGCATTTT.

This clonotype was found a few times. The chain is built from TRBV5-1 and TRBJ2-3, with D uncertain. Germline V gene data show CDR1 as SGHRS and CDR2 as YFSETQ. The CDR3 length is 15 residues. Trimming stripped 2 bases from V and 3 bases from J, with 13 bases between. The CDR3 spells CASSFGRPVTDTQYF. The CDR3 DNA sequence: TGCGCCAGCAGCTTCGGACGGCCGGTGACAGATACGCAGTATTTT. The full variable domain, rest sourced from reference TRBV5-1 and TRBJ2-3, is KAGVTQTPRYLIKTRGQQVTLSCSPISGHRSVSWYQQTPGQGLQFLFEYFSETQRNKGNFPGRFSGRQFSNSRSEMNVSTLELGDSALYLCASSFGRPVTDTQYFGPGTRLTVL.

This clonotype was detected only a few times. The chain employs TRBV12-3 or TRBV12-4 and TRBJ1-5, with a tentative D call TRBD1 (6 bases). V lost 0 bases, J lost 2 bases, and 8 bases lay in between. There are 15 residues in the CDR3. The DNA for the CDR3 is TGTGCCAGCAGTTTAGCGCAGGGGCGCAATCAGCCCCAGCATTTT. It is translated as CASSLAQGRNQPQHF.